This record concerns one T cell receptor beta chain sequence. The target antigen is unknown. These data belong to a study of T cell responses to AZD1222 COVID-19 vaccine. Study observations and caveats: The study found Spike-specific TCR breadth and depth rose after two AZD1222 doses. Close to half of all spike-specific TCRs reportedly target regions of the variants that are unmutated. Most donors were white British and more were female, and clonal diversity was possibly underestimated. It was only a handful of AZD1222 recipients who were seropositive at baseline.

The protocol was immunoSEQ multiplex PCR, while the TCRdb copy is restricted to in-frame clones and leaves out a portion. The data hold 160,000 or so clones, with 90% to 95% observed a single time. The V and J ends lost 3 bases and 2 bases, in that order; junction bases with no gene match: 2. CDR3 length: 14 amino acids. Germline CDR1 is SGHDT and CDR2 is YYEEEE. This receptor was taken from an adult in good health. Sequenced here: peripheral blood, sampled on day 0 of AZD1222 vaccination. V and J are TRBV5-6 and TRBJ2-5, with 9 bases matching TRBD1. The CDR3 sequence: CASSWDRVQETQYF. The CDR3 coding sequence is TGTGCCAGCAGCTGGGACAGGGTTCAAGAGACCCAGTACTTC.